The T cell receptor (beta chain) described here comes from a study of graft-versus-host responses after intestinal transplantation. Study overall: Each recipient received anti-thymocyte globulin induction, then tacrolimus and steroids for about 3 years.

Profiled with immunoSEQ multiplex PCR; TCRdb holds only in-frame clones, not every one. The table includes about 88,000 clones, 94% detected once. Germline CDR1 and CDR2: ENHRY and SYGVKD. J lost 6 bases, V lost 9 bases, and 13 bases had no gene match. This CDR3 is built from 14 residues. Notes on the study in general: Marrow from the recipient contained GvH clones, some of which had appeared first in ileum or blood.

A remark on this clone: Its antigen is unknown.

The source is a human donor who was the organ donor for an intestinal transplant. This sample comprised unstimulated CD4+ T cells sorted from spleen or lymph node cells, obtained before transplant. This chain links TRBV10-3 with TRBJ2-7; 8 bases fit TRBD1. The CDR3 reads CAINRGKATSEQYF. In nucleotides, the CDR3 is TGTGCCATTAACAGGGGGAAGGCTACTAGCGAGCAGTACTTC.